Each of the 19 T cell receptor beta chains below was sequenced from the same sample in a study of blood T cell repertoires in COVID-19. Sequenced by immunoSEQ multiplex PCR; TCRdb stores in-frame clones only, minus some. Among under 95,000 clones, 75% to 95% were seen once, and the ten largest hold 3% to 4.5%. The specimen was peripheral blood. The receptors shown here come from a woman aged 50 to 65 in a cohort sampled during active COVID-19.

The chain links TRBV9 to TRBJ1-5; 8 nucleotides align to TRBD1. J gave up 1 base and V 3 bases, and 3 bases lay outside the gene matches. Germline V gene lookup returns CDR1 SGDLS and CDR2 YYNGEE. The CDR3 is 15 amino acids. The CDR3 sequence is CASSDTGGSNQPQHF. CDR3 bases: TGTGCCAGCAGCGATACAGGGGGGAGCAATCAGCCCCAGCATTTT. Complete variable domain (other parts from reference TRBV9 and TRBJ1-5): DSGVTQTPKHLITATGQRVTLRCSPRSGDLSVYWYQQSLDQGLQFLIQYYNGEERAKGNILERFSAQQFPDLHSELNLSSLELGDSALYFCASSDTGGSNQPQHFGDGTRLSIL.

The count of this clone is one. The chain combines TRBV9 with TRBJ1-2, with 8 bases matching TRBD1. CDR1 and CDR2 (germline): SGDLS, YYNGEE. V lost 2 bases, J lost 2 bases, and 11 bases stayed unmatched. CDR3 length equals 17 residues. CDR3 residues: CASSVGQAGRPNYGYTF. CDR3 in DNA: TGTGCCAGCAGCGTGGGACAGGCTGGCCGCCCAAACTATGGCTACACCTTC.

The V call is TRBV6-4, the J call TRBJ2-2; 11 bases line up with TRBD1. CDR3 length equals 14 residues. Germline V gene lookup returns CDR1 MRHNA and CDR2 SNTAGT. The V gene end was trimmed by 8 bases and the J gene end by 4 bases; junction bases not matched to a gene: 3. CDR3 protein: CASRGTGGTGELFF. The CDR3 DNA reads as TGTGCCAGCCGGGGGACAGGGGGCACCGGGGAGCTGTTTTTT.

V usage is TRBV20-1 and J usage is TRBJ1-4, with a weak D call TRBD1 (5 bases). Per germline, CDR1 DFQATT and CDR2 SNEGSKA (reference sequence). V was trimmed by 3 bases and J by 7 bases, leaving 6 bases between them. The CDR3 sequence is 11 residues long. CDR3 in DNA: TGCAGTGCTAGGGGGGGTGAAAAACTGTTTTTT. It encodes CSARGGEKLFF.

This clone was detected only once. The gene calls are TRBV5-4 and TRBJ1-4; D is uncertain. Trimming took 4 bases from V and 4 from J, leaving 5 bases between them. Germline V gene lookup returns CDR1 SGHNT and CDR2 YYREEE (reference sequence). This CDR3 spans 12 amino acids. CDR3 residues: CASSLLNEKLFF. As DNA, the CDR3 is TGTGCCAGCAGCCTACTTAATGAAAAACTGTTTTTT.

The chain has TRBV19 and TRBJ2-6; possibly TRBD2 for D (7 bases). CDR3 size: 16 residues. CDR1 is LNHDA, CDR2 SQIVND, per germline (reference sequence). Trimming removed 1 base at V and 3 bases at J, with 10 bases between. The CDR3 protein is CASSIAGGFGANVLTF. The CDR3 nucleotides are TGTGCCAGTAGTATAGCGGGGGGCTTTGGGGCCAACGTCCTGACTTTC.

The chain joins TRBV28 to TRBJ2-7; 11 bases match TRBD2. Per germline, CDR1 MDHEN and CDR2 SYDVKM. V lost 10 bases and J lost 7; bases outside the gene matches: 9. The CDR3 contains 13 residues. The CDR3 sequence is CATRLAGLQEQYF. The CDR3 bases are TGTGCCACGAGACTAGCGGGGCTTCAGGAGCAGTACTTC.

The chain is built from TRBV27 and TRBJ2-5, with 11 bases matching TRBD2. The germline V gene encodes CDR1 MNHEY and CDR2 SMNVEV (reference sequence). This CDR3 is built from 13 residues. The ends lost 6 bases at V and 3 bases at J; junction bases unmatched: 0. The DNA of the CDR3 is TGTGCCAGCAGGACTAGCGGGAAAGAGACCCAGTACTTC. Its protein product is CASRTSGKETQYF.

The chain recombines TRBV6-5 with TRBJ2-2; D is undetermined. Trimming left V 8 bases short and J 3 bases short, with 16 bases between. The CDR3 length is 15 residues. Germline values: CDR1 MNHEY, CDR2 SVGAGI. The CDR3 loop is CASEAAPGYTGELFF. Written as DNA, the CDR3 is TGTGCCAGCGAAGCCGCTCCCGGGTACACCGGGGAGCTGTTTTTT.

The chain has TRBV14 and TRBJ2-5; 13 bases are a match to TRBD2. V lost 5 bases to trimming and J lost 3 bases; unmatched junction nucleotides: 12. In germline, CDR1 is SGHDN, CDR2 FVKESK. CDR3 length: 18 residues. The CDR3 here is CASSGRTSGSGKKETQYF. The CDR3 DNA reads TGTGCCAGCAGCGGCCGGACTAGCGGGAGTGGTAAAAAAGAGACCCAGTACTTC.

This clone was recorded only once. The chain uses TRBV7-6 and TRBJ2-2; 8 bases align to TRBD1. Unmatched junction bases numbered 6, after V lost 5 bases and J lost 4 bases. The CDR3 consists of 15 residues. In germline, CDR1 is SGHVS, CDR2 FNYEAQ. Here the CDR3 reads CASSLGQGRTGELFF. CDR3 sequence (DNA): TGTGCCAGCAGCCTCGGACAGGGCCGCACCGGGGAGCTGTTTTTT.

CDR3 sequence (DNA): TGCGCCAGCAGCCAAGATCCCCCAGCGGGAGTGGGCCAAGAGACCCAGTACTTC. It is translated as CASSQDPPAGVGQETQYF. The V and J genes are TRBV4-1 and TRBJ2-5, with 8 bases that match TRBD2. With 0 bases clipped from V and 1 base from J, the junction kept 10 bases outside the gene matches. This CDR3 is 18 amino acids long. Germline CDR1 MGHRA, CDR2 YSYEKL.

The chain carries TRBV6-4 and TRBJ1-2, with D perhaps TRBD1 (6 bases). Germline assignment: CDR1 MRHNA and CDR2 SNTAGT. This CDR3 has 12 residues. V lost 6 bases and J 4 bases, leaving 9 bases between the germline ends. This CDR3 is CASSRQVYGYTF. The DNA of the CDR3 is TGTGCCAGCAGCCGACAGGTCTATGGCTACACCTTC.

The rearrangement joins TRBV6-6 to TRBJ2-7, with D perhaps matching TRBD1 (5 bases). CDR3 length: 14 residues. Germline CDR1 and CDR2: MNHNY and SVGAGI (reference sequence). Trimming stripped 6 bases from V and 3 bases from J, with 15 bases between. The CDR3, as DNA: TGTGCCAGCAGGGAGCTGAGACAGAGCTACGAGCAGTACTTC. It is translated as CASRELRQSYEQYF.

The chain combines TRBV28 with TRBJ2-1, with TRBD2 as a possible D gene (5 bases). The V and J ends lost 6 bases and 4 bases respectively, with 19 bases between them. Germline V gene lookup returns CDR1 MDHEN and CDR2 SYDVKM. The CDR3 runs 16 residues. CDR3 DNA sequence: TGTGCCAGCAGCAACCCTAGCAACCGTCTATACAATGAGCAGTTCTTC. Its protein is CASSNPSNRLYNEQFF.

V usage is TRBV5-6 and J usage is TRBJ1-6, with TRBD1 identical over 7 bases. The trim removed 0 bases at V and 7 bases at J, leaving 4 bases unmatched. Per the germline V gene, CDR1 is SGHDT and CDR2 is YYEEEE. This CDR3 is 15 amino acids long. The CDR3: CASSLETGVNSPLHF. The CDR3, as DNA: TGTGCCAGCAGCTTGGAAACAGGGGTAAATTCACCCCTCCACTTT.

The chain links TRBV7-2 to TRBJ2-2, with 7 bases matching TRBD2. CDR3 length: 14 residues. Germline V gene sequence: CDR1 SGHTA, CDR2 FQGNSA. After removal of 2 bases from V and 6 bases from J, the junction contained 3 bases not matched to a gene. CDR3 loop: CASSLSRGAGELFF. The CDR3 DNA reads as TGTGCCAGCAGCTTAAGTCGGGGGGCCGGGGAGCTGTTTTTT.

J is TRBJ2-7 and V is TRBV15; TRBD2 agrees at 12 bases. The CDR3 extends over 15 amino acids. The V gene end was trimmed by 3 bases and the J gene end by 7 bases; junction bases not matched to a gene: 7. Germline CDR1 LNHNV, CDR2 YYDKDF (reference sequence). The CDR3 DNA follows: TGTGCCACCAGCAGGGCCGGGACTAGCGGGCTTGAGCAGTACTTC. Translating it yields CATSRAGTSGLEQYF. Supplemented by reference TRBV15 and TRBJ2-7, the full variable domain reads DAMVIQNPRYQVTQFGKPVTLSCSQTLNHNVMYWYQQKSSQAPKLLFHYYDKDFNNEADTPDNFQSRRPNTSFCFLDIRSPGLGDTAMYLCATSRAGTSGLEQYFGPGTRLTVT.

The rearrangement joins TRBV18 to TRBJ1-2; 11 bases align to TRBD1. Trimming at V came to 6 bases and at J to 4 bases, leaving 10 bases not matched to a gene. The CDR3 extends over 16 amino acids. Germline V gives CDR1 KGHSH, CDR2 LQKENI. The CDR3 spells CASSNGQGAGSYGYTF. CDR3 nucleotide sequence: TGTGCCAGCTCCAATGGACAGGGGGCGGGCAGCTATGGCTACACCTTC. Full variable domain (remainder filled in from reference TRBV18 and TRBJ1-2): NAGVMQNPRHLVRRRGQEARLRCSPMKGHSHVYWYRQLPEEGLKFMVYLQKENIIDESGMPKERFSAEFPKEGPSILRIQQVVRGDSAAYFCASSNGQGAGSYGYTFGSGTRLTVV.